A selection of T cell receptor beta chains follows, all from one sample in a study of blood T cell repertoires in COVID-19. Assay: immunoSEQ multiplex PCR; the TCRdb copy retains only in-frame clones and omits some. Of roughly 100,000 clones in the sample, 85% were seen once. The sequenced sample was peripheral blood. These receptor sequences come from a woman in her seventies with active or convalescent COVID-19. CDR3s leave out the opening cysteine and the closing phenylalanine or tryptophan. The order of the fields is clone size, V gene, J gene, CDR3 protein. Only part of the rows carry a size: once, few, many, or a class if the clone is expanded.

>few|TRBV5-1|TRBJ1-3
ASSEGLSGNTIY
>.|TRBV4-3|TRBJ1-2
ASSQRDTANYGYT
>.|TRBV30|TRBJ2-3
AWSDRHGSYTDTQY
>.|TRBV7-8|TRBJ2-7
ASSTREDSYEQY
>once|TRBV5-1|TRBJ2-1
ASSIVSGSINEQF
>few|TRBV7-9|TRBJ1-1
ASSAQTEAF
>.|TRBV5-5|TRBJ1-1
ASSSSGGGNTEAF
>.|TRBV4-3|TRBJ2-5
ASSQTSGVGETQY
>.|TRBV5-1|TRBJ2-7
ASSPGLVVEQY
>.|TRBV3-1/TRBV3-2|TRBJ1-2
ASSLRDRVLYGYT
>.|TRBV5-1|TRBJ2-7
ASSLGLAGGKSSYEQY
>.|TRBV4-1|TRBJ2-1
ASRPLAGEQF
>.|TRBV3-1/TRBV3-2|TRBJ2-1
ASSQVGGGRPYNEQF
>.|TRBV5-4|TRBJ2-5
ASSSAGTGPGVTQY
>.|TRBV20-1|TRBJ2-2
SASSGLGGGELF
>.|TRBV7-2|TRBJ2-1
ASSLGGGIGSNEQF
>.|TRBV12-3/TRBV12-4|TRBJ1-1
ASSPRQGEAF
>.|TRBV28|TRBJ2-5
ASSFMAGAKETQY
>.|TRBV7-8|TRBJ1-1
ASSLAVGATF
>.|TRBV7-2|TRBJ2-1
ASSLPTSGASYNEQF
>.|TRBV6-2/TRBV6-3|TRBJ1-1
ASSYVLGGRENTEAF
>once|TRBV29-1|TRBJ2-2
SVGGTGSNTGELF
>.|TRBV18|TRBJ1-3
ASSPTGGPGNTIY
>.|TRBV5-7|TRBJ1-5
ASSLDRASRVSNQPQH
>.|TRBV9|TRBJ2-3
ASSVEVRTSTDTQY
>.|TRBV7-4|TRBJ1-2
ASSLVVLVCGYT
>.|TRBV9|TRBJ2-3
ASSGAAGRLAHTDTQY
>.|TRBV7-6|TRBJ2-7
ASSRQPPPDEQY
>.|TRBV7-2|TRBJ2-1
ASSSRGGNEQF
>.|TRBV28|TRBJ2-7
ASSLSHGTGPEQY